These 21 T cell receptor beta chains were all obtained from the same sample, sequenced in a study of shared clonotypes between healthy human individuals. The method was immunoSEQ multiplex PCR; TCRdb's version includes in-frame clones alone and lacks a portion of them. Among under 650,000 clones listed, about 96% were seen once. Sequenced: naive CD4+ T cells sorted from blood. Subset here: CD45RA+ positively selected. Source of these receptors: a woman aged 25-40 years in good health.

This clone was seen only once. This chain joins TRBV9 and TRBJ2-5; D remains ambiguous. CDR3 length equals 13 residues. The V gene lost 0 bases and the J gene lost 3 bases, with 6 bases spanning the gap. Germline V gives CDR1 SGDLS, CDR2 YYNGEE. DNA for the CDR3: TGTGCCAGCAGCGTAGGAAAGAAAGAGACCCAGTACTTC. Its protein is CASSVGKKETQYF.

The CDR3 DNA sequence: TGCGCCAGCCCTGGGAATAGTGCAGAGGGGGACATTCAGTACTTC. Translation: CASPGNSAEGDIQYF. The rearrangement links TRBV4-1 to TRBJ2-4, with D perhaps matching TRBD1 (6 bases). The CDR3 has 15 residues. The germline V gene has CDR1 MGHRA and CDR2 YSYEKL. Trimming stripped 8 bases from V and 8 bases from J, with 22 bases between.

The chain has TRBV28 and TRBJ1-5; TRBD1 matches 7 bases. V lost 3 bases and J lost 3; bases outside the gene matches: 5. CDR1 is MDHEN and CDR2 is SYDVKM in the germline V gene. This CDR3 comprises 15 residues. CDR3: CASSLGQGDNQPQHF. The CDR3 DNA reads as TGTGCCAGCAGTTTGGGCCAGGGGGACAATCAGCCCCAGCATTTT.

In DNA, the CDR3 is TGCGCCAGCAGCTTAGGGGGGCTTACTAACTATGGCTACACCTTC. Translating gives CASSLGGLTNYGYTF. The gene calls are TRBV5-1 and TRBJ1-2; D possibly corresponds to TRBD1 (6 bases). This CDR3 spans 15 amino acids. The V gene lost 2 bases and the J gene lost 0 bases, with 11 bases spanning the gap. Germline CDR1 is SGHRS and CDR2 is YFSETQ.

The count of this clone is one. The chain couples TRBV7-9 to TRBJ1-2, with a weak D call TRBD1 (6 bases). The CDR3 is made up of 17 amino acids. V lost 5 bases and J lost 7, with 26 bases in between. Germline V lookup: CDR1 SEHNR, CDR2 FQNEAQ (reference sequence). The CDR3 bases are TGTGCCAGCAGCCCACCCATCGGGCAGTCCAAAGGGGGTGGCTACACCTTC. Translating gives CASSPPIGQSKGGGYTF.

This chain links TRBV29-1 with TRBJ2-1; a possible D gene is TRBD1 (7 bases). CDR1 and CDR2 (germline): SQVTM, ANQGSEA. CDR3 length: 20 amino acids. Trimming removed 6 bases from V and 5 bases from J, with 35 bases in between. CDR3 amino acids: CSVRGLRAGSTLVGNNEQFF. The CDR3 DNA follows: TGCAGCGTGAGGGGGCTCCGGGCCGGGAGTACTCTCGTAGGAAACAATGAGCAGTTCTTC.

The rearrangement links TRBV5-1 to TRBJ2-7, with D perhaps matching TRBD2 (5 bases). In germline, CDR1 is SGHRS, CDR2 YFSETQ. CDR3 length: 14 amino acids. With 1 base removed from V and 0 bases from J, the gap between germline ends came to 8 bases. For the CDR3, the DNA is TGCGCCAGCAGCTTGAGGGAGAGCTCCTACGAGCAGTACTTC. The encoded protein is CASSLRESSYEQYF.

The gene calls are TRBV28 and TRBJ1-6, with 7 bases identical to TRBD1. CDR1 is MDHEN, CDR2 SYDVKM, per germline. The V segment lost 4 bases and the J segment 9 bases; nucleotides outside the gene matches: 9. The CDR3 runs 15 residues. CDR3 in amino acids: CASSSSTGPTSPLHF. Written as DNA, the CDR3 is TGTGCCAGCAGTTCATCGACAGGGCCGACTTCACCCCTCCACTTT.

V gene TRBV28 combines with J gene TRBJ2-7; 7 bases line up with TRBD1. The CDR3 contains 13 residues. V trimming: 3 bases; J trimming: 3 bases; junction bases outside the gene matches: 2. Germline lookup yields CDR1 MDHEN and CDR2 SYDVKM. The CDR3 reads CASSLTGRYEQYF. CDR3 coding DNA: TGTGCCAGCAGTTTGACAGGGCGCTACGAGCAGTACTTC.

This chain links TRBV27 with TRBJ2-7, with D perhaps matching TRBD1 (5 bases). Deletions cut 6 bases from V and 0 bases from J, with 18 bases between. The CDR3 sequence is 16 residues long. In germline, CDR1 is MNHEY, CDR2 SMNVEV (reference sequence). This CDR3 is CASSPRGSNPSYEQYF. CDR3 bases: TGTGCCAGCAGCCCAAGGGGCAGCAATCCCTCCTACGAGCAGTACTTC.

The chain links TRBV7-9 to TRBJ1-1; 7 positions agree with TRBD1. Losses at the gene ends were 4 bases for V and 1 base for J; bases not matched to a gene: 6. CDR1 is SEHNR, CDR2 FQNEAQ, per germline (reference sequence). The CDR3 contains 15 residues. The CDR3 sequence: CASSSGTVKNTEAFF. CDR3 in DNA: TGTGCCAGCAGCTCCGGGACAGTGAAGAACACTGAAGCTTTCTTT.

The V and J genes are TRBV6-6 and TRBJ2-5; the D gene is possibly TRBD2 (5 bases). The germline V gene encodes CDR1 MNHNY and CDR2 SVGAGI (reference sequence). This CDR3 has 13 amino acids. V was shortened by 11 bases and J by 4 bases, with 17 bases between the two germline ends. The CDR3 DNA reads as TGTGCCTCCTGCGGGTTATTGGGAGAGACCCAGTACTTC. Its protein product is CASCGLLGETQYF.

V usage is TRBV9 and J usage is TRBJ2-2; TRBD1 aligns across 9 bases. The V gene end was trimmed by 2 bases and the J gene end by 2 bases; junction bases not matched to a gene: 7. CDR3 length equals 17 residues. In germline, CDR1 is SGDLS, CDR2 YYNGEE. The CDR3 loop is CASSVRPGQGNTGELFF. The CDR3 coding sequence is TGTGCCAGCAGCGTTCGTCCGGGACAGGGTAACACCGGGGAGCTGTTTTTT.

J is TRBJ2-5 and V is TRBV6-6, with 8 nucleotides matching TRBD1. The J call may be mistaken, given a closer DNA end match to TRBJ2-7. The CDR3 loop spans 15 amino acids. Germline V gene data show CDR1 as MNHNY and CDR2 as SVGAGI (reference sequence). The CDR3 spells CASSNTRQGTYEQYF. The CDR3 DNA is TGTGCCAGCAGCAACACTAGACAGGGGACCTACGAGCAGTACTTC.

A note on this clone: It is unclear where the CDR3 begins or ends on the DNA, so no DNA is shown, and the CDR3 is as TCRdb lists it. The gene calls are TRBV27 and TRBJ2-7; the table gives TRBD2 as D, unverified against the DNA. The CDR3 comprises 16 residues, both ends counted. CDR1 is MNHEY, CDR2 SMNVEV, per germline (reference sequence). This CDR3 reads CASSSSGTRSPREQYF.

The chain's CDR3 is CASSLRQGARETQYF. The CDR3 DNA is TGTGCCAGCAGTCTACGACAGGGGGCACGGGAGACCCAGTACTTC. The chain is built from TRBV6-5 and TRBJ2-5; 10 bases line up with TRBD1. Trimming at V came to 5 bases and at J to 5 bases, leaving 8 bases not matched to a gene. Germline loops: CDR1 MNHEY, CDR2 SVGAGI. The CDR3 sequence is 15 residues long.

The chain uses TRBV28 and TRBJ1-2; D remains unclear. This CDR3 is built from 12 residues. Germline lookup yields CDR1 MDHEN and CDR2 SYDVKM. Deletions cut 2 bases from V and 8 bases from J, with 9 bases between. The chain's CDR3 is CASSLPLEGYTF. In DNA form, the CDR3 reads TGTGCCAGCAGTTTACCGTTGGAGGGCTACACCTTC.

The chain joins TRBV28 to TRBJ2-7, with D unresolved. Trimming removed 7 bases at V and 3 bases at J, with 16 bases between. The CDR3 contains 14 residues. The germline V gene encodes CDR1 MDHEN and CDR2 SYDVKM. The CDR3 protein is CASMSGPPGYEQYF. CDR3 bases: TGTGCCAGCATGTCCGGCCCACCGGGCTACGAGCAGTACTTC. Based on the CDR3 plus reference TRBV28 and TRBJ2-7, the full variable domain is DVKVTQSSRYLVKRTGEKVFLECVQDMDHENMFWYRQDPGLGLRLIYFSYDVKMKEKGDIPEGYSVSREKKERFSLILESASTNQTSMYLCASMSGPPGYEQYFGPGTRLTVT.

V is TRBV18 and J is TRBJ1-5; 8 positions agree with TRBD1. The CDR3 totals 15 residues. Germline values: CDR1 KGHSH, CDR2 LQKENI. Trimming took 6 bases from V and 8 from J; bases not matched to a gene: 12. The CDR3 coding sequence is TGTGCCAGCTCGGCCGGGACAGGTGTCTGGAAGCCCCAGCATTTT. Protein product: CASSAGTGVWKPQHF. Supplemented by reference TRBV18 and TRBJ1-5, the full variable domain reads NAGVMQNPRHLVRRRGQEARLRCSPMKGHSHVYWYRQLPEEGLKFMVYLQKENIIDESGMPKERFSAEFPKEGPSILRIQQVVRGDSAAYFCASSAGTGVWKPQHFGDGTRLSIL.

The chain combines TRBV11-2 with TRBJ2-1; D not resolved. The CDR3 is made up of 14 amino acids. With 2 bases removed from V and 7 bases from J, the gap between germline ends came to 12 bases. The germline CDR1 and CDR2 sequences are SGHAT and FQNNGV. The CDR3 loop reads CASSLIGQHNEQFF. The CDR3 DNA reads TGTGCCAGCAGCTTAATTGGCCAGCATAATGAGCAGTTCTTC.

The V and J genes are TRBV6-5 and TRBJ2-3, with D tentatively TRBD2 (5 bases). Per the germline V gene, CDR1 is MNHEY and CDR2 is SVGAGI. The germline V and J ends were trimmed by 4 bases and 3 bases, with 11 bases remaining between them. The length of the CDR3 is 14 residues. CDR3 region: CASSSDSGTDTQYF. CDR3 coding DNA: TGTGCCAGCAGTTCGGACTCGGGAACAGATACGCAGTATTTT.